A single TCR beta chain is shown here with its context. V was clipped by 10 bases and J by 3 bases, with 22 bases between them. The CDR3 consists of 15 residues. CDR1 MNHNY and CDR2 SVGAGI come from the germline V gene (reference sequence). If patients had autoimmune disease history or systemic immunosuppression, they were excluded. Clones were sequenced by immunoSEQ multiplex PCR, and TCRdb holds only the in-frame ones, with some missing. The table has more than 35,000 clones, 65% to 80% seen once. This sample was included in a study of OX40 agonist ivuxolimab in advanced cancers. This sequence originates from an adult with an advanced solid tumor such as melanoma, head and neck, liver or kidney cancer. The sample here was CD4+ or CD8+ T cells sorted from blood, taken in a trial of the OX40 agonist ivuxolimab. V is TRBV6-6 and J is TRBJ2-7, with a weak D call TRBD1 (5 bases). The CDR3 DNA reads as TGTGCCATCAGCGCTTCAGTAGGGGTGATCTACGAGCAGTACTTC. Protein product: CAISASVGVIYEQYF.